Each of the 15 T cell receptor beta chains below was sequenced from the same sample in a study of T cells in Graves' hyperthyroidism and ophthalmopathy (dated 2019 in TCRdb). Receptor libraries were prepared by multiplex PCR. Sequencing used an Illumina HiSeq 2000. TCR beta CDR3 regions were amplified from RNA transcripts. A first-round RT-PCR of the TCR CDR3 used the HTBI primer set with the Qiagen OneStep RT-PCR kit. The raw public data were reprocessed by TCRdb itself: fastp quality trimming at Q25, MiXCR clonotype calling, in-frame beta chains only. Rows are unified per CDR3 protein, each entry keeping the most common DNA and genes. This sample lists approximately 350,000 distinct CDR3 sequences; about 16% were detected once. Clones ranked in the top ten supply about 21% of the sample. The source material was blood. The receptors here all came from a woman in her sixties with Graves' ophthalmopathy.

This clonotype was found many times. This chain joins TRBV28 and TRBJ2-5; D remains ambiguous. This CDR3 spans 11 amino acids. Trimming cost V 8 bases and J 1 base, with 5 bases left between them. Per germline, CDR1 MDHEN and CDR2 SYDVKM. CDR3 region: CASSFQETQYF. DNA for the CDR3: TGTGCCAGCTCCTTCCAAGAGACCCAGTACTTC.

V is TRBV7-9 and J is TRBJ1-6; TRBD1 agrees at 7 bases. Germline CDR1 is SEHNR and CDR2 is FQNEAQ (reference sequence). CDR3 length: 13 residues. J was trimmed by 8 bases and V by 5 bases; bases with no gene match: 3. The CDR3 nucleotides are TGTGCCAGCAGCCAGGGGGGGGATTCACCCCTCCACTTT. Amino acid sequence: CASSQGGDSPLHF.

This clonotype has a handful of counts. The CDR3 DNA sequence: TGTGCCAGCAGCTTAGGAGGGGGGGCCTACGAGCAGTACTTC. It is translated as CASSLGGGAYEQYF. This chain links TRBV13 with TRBJ2-7, with a weak D call TRBD2 (7 bases). The germline CDR1 and CDR2 sequences are PRHDT and FYEKMQ (reference sequence). The length of the CDR3 is 14 residues. The germline V and J ends were trimmed by 0 bases and 2 bases, with 8 bases remaining between them.

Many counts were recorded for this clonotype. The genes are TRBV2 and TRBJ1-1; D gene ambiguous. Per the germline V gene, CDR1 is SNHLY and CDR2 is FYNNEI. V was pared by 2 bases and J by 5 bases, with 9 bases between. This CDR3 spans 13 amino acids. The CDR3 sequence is CASSESGRTEAFF. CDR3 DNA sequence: TGTGCCAGCAGTGAAAGTGGGCGAACTGAAGCTTTCTTT.

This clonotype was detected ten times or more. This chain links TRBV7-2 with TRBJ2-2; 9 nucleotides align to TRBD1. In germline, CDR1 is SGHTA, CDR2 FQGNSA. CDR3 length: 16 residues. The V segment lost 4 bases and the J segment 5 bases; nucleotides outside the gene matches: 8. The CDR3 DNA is TGTGCCAGCAGCTCGGGACAGGGACTGGATACCGGGGAGCTGTTTTTT. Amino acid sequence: CASSSGQGLDTGELFF.

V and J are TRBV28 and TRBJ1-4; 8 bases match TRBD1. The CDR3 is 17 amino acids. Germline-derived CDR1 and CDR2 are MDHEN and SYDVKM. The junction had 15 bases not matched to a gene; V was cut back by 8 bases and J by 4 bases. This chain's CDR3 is CASARGAGGPLNEKLFF. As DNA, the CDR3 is TGTGCCAGCGCGAGAGGGGCAGGGGGCCCGCTTAATGAAAAACTGTTTTTT.

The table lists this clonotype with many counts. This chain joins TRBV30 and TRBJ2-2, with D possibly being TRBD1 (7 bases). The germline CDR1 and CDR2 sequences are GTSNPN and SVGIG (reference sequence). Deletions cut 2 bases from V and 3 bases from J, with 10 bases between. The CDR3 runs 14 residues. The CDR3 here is CAWSQGGDTGELFF. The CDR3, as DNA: TGTGCCTGGAGTCAGGGGGGTGACACCGGGGAGCTGTTTTTT. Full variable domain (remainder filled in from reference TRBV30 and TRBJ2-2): SQTIHQWPATLVQPVGSPLSLECTVEGTSNPNLYWYRQAAGRGLQLLFYSVGIGQISSEVPQNLSASRPQDRQFILSSKKLLLSDSGFYLCAWSQGGDTGELFFGEGSRLTVL.

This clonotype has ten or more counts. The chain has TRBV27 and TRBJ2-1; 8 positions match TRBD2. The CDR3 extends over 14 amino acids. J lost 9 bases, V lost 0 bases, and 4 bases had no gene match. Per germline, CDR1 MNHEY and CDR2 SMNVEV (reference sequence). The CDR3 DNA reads TGTGCCAGCAGTTTATCTAGCGGGGTTACTGAGCAGTTCTTC. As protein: CASSLSSGVTEQFF.

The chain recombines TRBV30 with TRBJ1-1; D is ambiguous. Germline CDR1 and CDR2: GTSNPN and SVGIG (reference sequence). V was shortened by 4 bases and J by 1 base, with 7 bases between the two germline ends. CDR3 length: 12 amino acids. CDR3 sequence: CAWISGNTEAFF. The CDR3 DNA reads TGTGCCTGGATCAGTGGGAACACTGAAGCTTTCTTT.

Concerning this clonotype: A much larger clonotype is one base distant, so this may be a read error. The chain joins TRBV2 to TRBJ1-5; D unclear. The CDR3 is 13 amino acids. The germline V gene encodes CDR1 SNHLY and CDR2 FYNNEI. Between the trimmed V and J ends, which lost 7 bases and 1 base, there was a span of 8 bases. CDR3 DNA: TGTGCCAGCACGGGCAGCAGCAATCAGCCCCAGCATTTT. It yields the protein CASTGSSNQPQHF.

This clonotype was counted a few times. The CDR3: CASSYQPPTQYF. In DNA form, the CDR3 reads TGTGCCAGCAGTTATCAGCCCCCGACCCAGTACTTC. The chain carries TRBV6-5 and TRBJ2-5; no firm D call. Germline V gives CDR1 MNHEY, CDR2 SVGAGI. The CDR3 loop spans 12 amino acids. Trimming left V 3 bases short and J 7 bases short, with 9 bases between.

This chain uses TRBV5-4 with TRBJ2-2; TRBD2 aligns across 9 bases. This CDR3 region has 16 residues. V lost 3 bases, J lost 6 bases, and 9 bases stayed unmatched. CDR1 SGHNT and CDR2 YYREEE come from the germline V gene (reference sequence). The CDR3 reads CASSSGGRADAGELFF. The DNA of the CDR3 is TGTGCCAGCAGCTCGGGCGGGAGGGCCGACGCCGGGGAGCTGTTTTTT. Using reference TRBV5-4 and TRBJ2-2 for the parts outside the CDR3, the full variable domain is ETGVTQSPTHLIKTRGQQVTLRCSSQSGHNTVSWYQQALGQGPQFIFQYYREEENGRGNFPPRFSGLQFPNYSSELNVNALELDDSALYLCASSSGGRADAGELFFGEGSRLTVL.

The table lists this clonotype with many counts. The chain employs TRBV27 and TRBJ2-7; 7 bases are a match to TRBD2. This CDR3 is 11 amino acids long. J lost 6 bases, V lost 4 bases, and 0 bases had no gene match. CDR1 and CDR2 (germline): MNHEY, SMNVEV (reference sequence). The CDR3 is CASSSGGEQYF. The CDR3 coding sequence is TGTGCCAGCAGTTCGGGAGGCGAGCAGTACTTC.

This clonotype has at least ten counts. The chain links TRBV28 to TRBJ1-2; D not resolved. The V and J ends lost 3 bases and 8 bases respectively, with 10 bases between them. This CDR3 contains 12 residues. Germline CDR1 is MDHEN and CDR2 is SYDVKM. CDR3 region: CASSLGYGGYTF. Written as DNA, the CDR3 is TGTGCCAGCAGTTTGGGATACGGGGGCTACACCTTC.

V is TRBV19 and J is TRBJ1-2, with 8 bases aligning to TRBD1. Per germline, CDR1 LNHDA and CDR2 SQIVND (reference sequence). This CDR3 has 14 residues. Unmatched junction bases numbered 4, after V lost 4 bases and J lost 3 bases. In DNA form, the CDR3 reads TGTGCCAGTAGTACTGGACAGGGCTACTATGGCTACACCTTC. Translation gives CASSTGQGYYGYTF. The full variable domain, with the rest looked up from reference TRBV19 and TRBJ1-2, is DGGITQSPKYLFRKEGQNVTLSCEQNLNHDAMYWYRQDPGQGLRLIYYSQIVNDFQKGDIAEGYSVSREKKESFPLTVTSAQKNPTAFYLCASSTGQGYYGYTFGSGTRLTVV.